This T cell receptor beta chain was captured in a study of blood T cell repertoires in COVID-19. The wider study: COVID-19 samples from acute and convalescent phases originated in the United States, Italy and Spain. T cells, B-cell-depleted T cells, or PBMCs supplied cDNA or gDNA.

Profiling relied on immunoSEQ multiplex PCR, and the TCRdb table lists in-frame clones only, not all of them. There are about 210,000 clones in the sample; more than 75% occur only once, and less than 15% lies in the top ten. Unmatched junction bases numbered 9, after V lost 4 bases and J lost 5 bases. CDR3 length: 15 residues. The germline CDR1 and CDR2 sequences are SNHLY and FYNNEI. The sample was peripheral blood. The chain recombines TRBV2 with TRBJ2-7, with 9 bases identical to TRBD2. The clonotype originates from a woman between 40 and 50 years old with acute or convalescent COVID-19. CDR3 in amino acids: CASSAPGLAANEQYF. Written as DNA, the CDR3 is TGTGCCAGCAGTGCCCCGGGACTAGCAGCCAACGAGCAGTACTTC.